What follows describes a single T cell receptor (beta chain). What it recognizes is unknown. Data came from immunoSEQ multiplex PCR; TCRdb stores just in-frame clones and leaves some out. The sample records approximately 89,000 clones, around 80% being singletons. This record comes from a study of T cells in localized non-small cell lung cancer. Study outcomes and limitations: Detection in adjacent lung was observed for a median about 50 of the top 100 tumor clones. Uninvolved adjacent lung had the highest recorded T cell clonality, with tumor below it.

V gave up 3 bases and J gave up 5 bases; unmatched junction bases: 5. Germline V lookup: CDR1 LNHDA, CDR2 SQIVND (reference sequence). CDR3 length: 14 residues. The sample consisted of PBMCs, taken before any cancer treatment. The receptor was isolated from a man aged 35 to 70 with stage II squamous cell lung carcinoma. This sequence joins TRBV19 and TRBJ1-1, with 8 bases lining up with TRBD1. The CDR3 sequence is CASSIGQGWTEAFF. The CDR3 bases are TGTGCCAGTAGTATCGGACAGGGATGGACTGAAGCTTTCTTT.